The 32 T cell receptor beta chains below were found in one sample sequenced in a study of cytomegalovirus exposure and HLA in healthy donors. It was with 60 Vbeta and 13 Jbeta primers that the PCR ran. The method was immunoSEQ multiplex PCR; TCRdb's version includes in-frame clones alone and lacks a portion of them. The sample yields more than 110,000 clones, around 77% seen once. Sequencing was done on a sample of PBMCs. Source of these receptors: a man younger than 30 in good health and CMV-seronegative.

This clone came up a few times. This chain connects TRBV5-6 to TRBJ2-2, with D possibly matching TRBD1 (6 bases). V was pared by 1 base and J by 7 bases, with 17 bases between. The CDR3 is made up of 16 amino acids. CDR1 is SGHDT, CDR2 YYEEEE, per germline. The DNA for the CDR3 is TGTGCCAGCAGCTTGAGTTTACAGGGAGAAGTCGGGGAGCTGTTTTTT. It translates to CASSLSLQGEVGELFF.

This chain joins TRBV6-5 and TRBJ1-1, with a weak D call TRBD1 (5 bases). Trimming took 8 bases from V and 4 from J, leaving 14 bases between them. The CDR3 is made up of 13 amino acids. Germline V lookup: CDR1 MNHEY, CDR2 SVGAGI. CDR3 sequence (DNA): TGTGCCAGCGGGTGGCGGGGCCGCACTGAAGCTTTCTTT. This gives the protein CASGWRGRTEAFF.

The rearrangement joins TRBV7-9 to TRBJ1-6; D possibly corresponds to TRBD1 (5 bases). V shed 6 bases and J shed 7 bases, with 13 bases lying between them. The V gene's germline CDR1 is SEHNR and CDR2 FQNEAQ (reference sequence). The CDR3 contains 14 residues. CDR3 protein: CASRGQGENSPLHF. The CDR3 DNA follows: TGTGCCAGCAGAGGCCAGGGCGAAAATTCACCCCTCCACTTT. Combining the CDR3 with reference TRBV7-9 and TRBJ1-6 gives the whole variable domain DTGVSQNPRHKITKRGQNVTFRCDPISEHNRLYWYRQTLGQGPEFLTYFQNEAQLEKSRLLSDRFSAERPKGSFSTLEIQRTEQGDSAMYLCASRGQGENSPLHFGNGTRLTVT.

V usage is TRBV5-1 and J usage is TRBJ2-1; TRBD2 might be the D (5 bases). The CDR3 sequence is 13 residues long. CDR1 SGHRS and CDR2 YFSETQ come from the germline V gene. V was cut by 0 bases and J by 5 bases, with 6 bases left in between. The CDR3 spells CASSLAGNNEQFF. For the CDR3, the DNA is TGCGCCAGCAGCTTGGCGGGGAACAATGAGCAGTTCTTC.

The chain couples TRBV9 to TRBJ1-3; a weak D match, TRBD1 (5 bases). The length of the CDR3 is 16 residues. Germline loops: CDR1 SGDLS, CDR2 YYNGEE. Trimming removed 2 bases at V and 13 bases at J, with 25 bases between. This CDR3 reads CASSVAGGSFWIFIYF. The CDR3 DNA is TGTGCCAGCAGCGTCGCCGGGGGTTCCTTTTGGATTTTTATATATTTT.

The chain recombines TRBV19 with TRBJ2-3; the match to TRBD1 covers 9 bases. Trimming removed 5 bases from V and 4 bases from J; junction bases left unmatched: 7. The germline gives CDR1 LNHDA, CDR2 SQIVND (reference sequence). The CDR3 extends over 15 amino acids. This CDR3 reads CASSPLTGGPDTQYF. The DNA of the CDR3 is TGTGCCAGTAGTCCCCTCACAGGGGGCCCAGATACGCAGTATTTT.

Points on this clone: An end of the junction differs from the germline gene, which may be a read error. V and J are TRBV6-1 and TRBJ1-2; D not resolved. The germline V gene has CDR1 MNHNS and CDR2 SASEGT. This CDR3 contains 15 residues. The CDR3 here is CASGDGIRYPYGYTF. In DNA form, the CDR3 reads TGTGCCAGCGGTGACGGTATTCGATATCCGTATGGCTACACCTTC.

This clone came up a few times. The chain employs TRBV2 and TRBJ2-3; D is unresolved. Germline V lookup: CDR1 SNHLY, CDR2 FYNNEI. V shed 3 bases and J shed 0 bases, with 4 bases lying between them. The CDR3 contains 13 residues. CDR3 bases: TGTGCCAGCAGTGACGTGAGCACAGATACGCAGTATTTT. Its translation: CASSDVSTDTQYF.

This rearrangement joins TRBV6-5 to TRBJ1-2, with 7 bases matching TRBD1. Trimming cost V 0 bases and J 4 bases; bases outside gene matches: 2. From germline, CDR1 is MNHEY and CDR2 SVGAGI. This CDR3 contains 14 residues. This chain's CDR3 is CASSYSQGVYGYTF. CDR3 sequence (DNA): TGTGCCAGCAGTTACTCGCAGGGGGTCTATGGCTACACCTTC.

The rearrangement links TRBV10-3 to TRBJ1-2; 10 bases line up with TRBD1. CDR1 and CDR2 (germline): ENHRY, SYGVKD. The CDR3 loop spans 17 amino acids. J lost 2 bases, V lost 3 bases, and 9 bases had no gene match. The CDR3 sequence is CAISEFFPGQGNYGYTF. The CDR3 DNA sequence: TGTGCCATCAGTGAATTCTTTCCGGGACAGGGGAACTATGGCTACACCTTC.

The chain couples TRBV2 to TRBJ2-3, with a possible D match to TRBD2 (5 bases). The ends were cut back, 5 bases at V and 5 bases at J, with 11 bases in the middle. Germline-derived CDR1 and CDR2 are SNHLY and FYNNEI. The CDR3 contains 13 residues. CDR3 DNA sequence: TGTGCCAGCAGTATCCGCGGAGGAGATACGCAGTATTTT. Its translation: CASSIRGGDTQYF.

Only a few counts were recorded for this clone. This rearrangement joins TRBV2 to TRBJ1-6, with D hard to call. V was shortened by 0 bases and J by 14 bases, with 11 bases between the two germline ends. The V gene's germline CDR1 is SNHLY and CDR2 FYNNEI. The CDR3 has 13 amino acids. The CDR3 region has the DNA TGTGCCAGCAGTGAAGCGCTTCGGGTGACCCTCCACTTT. This translates into CASSEALRVTLHF.

This clone is a singleton in its sample. The genes are TRBV5-1 and TRBJ1-4; D possibly corresponds to TRBD1 (5 bases). There are 13 residues in the CDR3. V was clipped by 4 bases and J by 7 bases, with 11 bases between them. The germline CDR1 and CDR2 sequences are SGHRS and YFSETQ. The CDR3 nucleotides are TGCGCCAGCAGCGGGGGGGGAGGTGAAAAACTGTTTTTT. Translating it yields CASSGGGGEKLFF.

The V call is TRBV4-1, the J call TRBJ1-5, with 10 bases lining up with TRBD1. The germline gives CDR1 MGHRA, CDR2 YSYEKL. With V trimmed by 1 base and J by 6 bases, 12 bases remained unmatched. This CDR3 spans 18 amino acids. In nucleotides, the CDR3 is TGCGCCAGCAGCCAAGGGCGACAGGGGGCGGTTCTCCGTCAGCCCCAGCATTTT. Its protein is CASSQGRQGAVLRQPQHF.

The V call is TRBV2, the J call TRBJ1-2; D not certain. CDR1 is SNHLY and CDR2 is FYNNEI in the germline V gene. This CDR3 is 10 amino acids long. Trimming removed 6 bases from V and 6 bases from J, with 5 bases in between. CDR3 sequence: CASSGHGYTF. For the CDR3, the DNA is TGTGCCAGCAGCGGTCATGGCTACACCTTC.

The chain combines TRBV5-1 with TRBJ2-5; 8 nucleotides match TRBD1. Losses at the gene ends were 4 bases for V and 4 bases for J; bases not matched to a gene: 6. CDR1 is SGHRS, CDR2 YFSETQ, per germline. This CDR3 is 14 amino acids long. CDR3 in amino acids: CASSRSQGAETQYF. CDR3 nucleotide sequence: TGCGCCAGCAGCAGGTCGCAGGGGGCAGAGACCCAGTACTTC.

This clone was counted between two and nine times. The V and J genes are TRBV5-1 and TRBJ2-2, with 8 bases aligning to TRBD1. Germline CDR1 reads SGHRS; CDR2 reads YFSETQ. The V segment lost 0 bases and the J segment 1 base; nucleotides outside the gene matches: 5. The CDR3 covers 17 residues. DNA for the CDR3: TGCGCCAGCAGCTTGGTCGGCGGGACAGGGAACACCGGGGAGCTGTTTTTT. Protein: CASSLVGGTGNTGELFF.

DNA of the CDR3: TGTGCCAGCAGATTTACAGGGACGTCCTATGGCTACACCTTC. Encoded protein: CASRFTGTSYGYTF. V is TRBV27 and J is TRBJ1-2, with D perhaps matching TRBD1 (6 bases). The V and J ends lost 6 bases and 4 bases respectively, with 15 bases between them. Germline V gene sequence: CDR1 MNHEY, CDR2 SMNVEV (reference sequence). This CDR3 is 14 amino acids long.

V is TRBV7-3 and J is TRBJ1-1; D ambiguous. CDR1 and CDR2 (germline): SGHTA, FQGTGA. The CDR3 has 15 amino acids. V lost 1 base to trimming and J lost 3 bases, with 12 bases between them. This chain's CDR3 is CASSLISREDTEAFF. CDR3 nucleotide sequence: TGTGCCAGCAGCTTAATTAGTCGGGAGGACACTGAAGCTTTCTTT.

This clone is a singleton in its sample. V gene TRBV6-5 combines with J gene TRBJ2-1; 7 bases map to TRBD1. Losses at the gene ends were 4 bases for V and 5 bases for J; bases not matched to a gene: 2. CDR1 MNHEY and CDR2 SVGAGI come from the germline V gene. This CDR3 is built from 13 residues. The CDR3 region is CASSSGQNNEQFF. Written as DNA, the CDR3 is TGTGCCAGCAGTTCGGGACAGAACAATGAGCAGTTCTTC.

The chain recombines TRBV4-1 with TRBJ2-7; a weak D match, TRBD1 (5 bases). The CDR3 runs 16 residues. Germline CDR1 MGHRA, CDR2 YSYEKL. Trimming removed 0 bases at V and 2 bases at J, with 14 bases between. The CDR3: CASSQDLGLLPYEQYF. The DNA of the CDR3 is TGCGCCAGCAGCCAAGATCTGGGGCTCTTGCCCTACGAGCAGTACTTC.

V is TRBV5-1 and J is TRBJ1-1, with D perhaps matching TRBD1 (6 bases). V lost 1 base to trimming and J lost 0 bases, with 13 bases between them. Per germline, CDR1 SGHRS and CDR2 YFSETQ. CDR3 length equals 16 residues. This chain's CDR3 is CASSLRAGGMNTEAFF. For the CDR3, the DNA is TGCGCCAGCAGCTTGCGAGCGGGGGGCATGAACACTGAAGCTTTCTTT.

V is TRBV19 and J is TRBJ2-5; 10 positions agree with TRBD1. This CDR3 contains 15 residues. The V segment lost 10 bases and the J segment 2 bases; nucleotides outside the gene matches: 10. Germline CDR1 is LNHDA and CDR2 is SQIVND (reference sequence). CDR3 sequence (DNA): TGTGCCACCTCGCAAGACAGGGGGCGACAAGAGACCCAGTACTTC. Translated: CATSQDRGRQETQYF.

The CDR3: CASSLVAGQGPIGEQYF. CDR3 DNA: TGTGCCAGCAGCTTAGTAGCTGGACAGGGCCCGATCGGGGAGCAGTACTTC. The chain couples TRBV7-9 to TRBJ2-7, with TRBD1 matching over 8 bases. Germline V gene sequence: CDR1 SEHNR, CDR2 FQNEAQ (reference sequence). The V gene end was trimmed by 1 base and the J gene end by 7 bases; junction bases not matched to a gene: 15. The CDR3 is 17 amino acids.

This clone was recorded once. The chain uses TRBV4-3 and TRBJ2-5; TRBD2 aligns across 8 bases. The CDR3 extends over 16 amino acids. The germline gives CDR1 LGHNA, CDR2 YSLEER. The V segment lost 0 bases and the J segment 4 bases; nucleotides outside the gene matches: 7. The DNA of the CDR3 is TGCGCCAGCAGCCAAGATTCCACTAGCGGAAGAGAGACCCAGTACTTC. Its protein is CASSQDSTSGRETQYF.

The chain joins TRBV19 to TRBJ2-3; D is possibly TRBD1 (6 bases). Trimming took off 8 bases at V and 2 bases at J, with 17 bases between the two ends. This CDR3 region has 15 residues. Germline lookup yields CDR1 LNHDA and CDR2 SQIVND (reference sequence). CDR3 protein: CASRPGQPITDTQYF. The DNA of the CDR3 is TGTGCCAGTCGCCCTGGACAGCCGATCACAGATACGCAGTATTTT.

The rearrangement links TRBV10-3 to TRBJ1-5, with 11 nucleotides matching TRBD1. The CDR3 covers 15 residues. The J segment lost 9 bases and the V segment lost 3 bases, leaving 7 bases of the junction unmatched. Germline CDR1 and CDR2: ENHRY and SYGVKD. CDR3 in DNA: TGTGCCATCAGTGACCCGGGACAGGGGGGGCGGCCCCAGCATTTT. This codes for CAISDPGQGGRPQHF.

The rearrangement uses TRBV10-2 and TRBJ2-2; D not resolved. Looked up from germline, CDR1 is WSHSY and CDR2 is SAAADI. The CDR3 has 14 residues. The V end lost 4 bases, the J end lost 5 bases, and 11 bases lay between the germline ends. The CDR3 loop reads CASSAAKATGELFF. CDR3 coding DNA: TGCGCCAGCAGTGCTGCGAAAGCTACCGGGGAGCTGTTTTTT.

The chain recombines TRBV25-1 with TRBJ2-7; the D gene is possibly TRBD2 (5 bases). Germline V gives CDR1 MGHDK, CDR2 SYGVNS. CDR3 size: 14 residues. With 3 bases removed from V and 2 bases from J, the gap between germline ends came to 11 bases. The CDR3: CASSDGLGAYEQYF. CDR3 in DNA: TGTGCCAGCAGTGACGGACTCGGGGCCTACGAGCAGTACTTC.

The rearrangement joins TRBV4-1 to TRBJ1-3; 7 positions match TRBD1. V was clipped by 4 bases and J by 0 bases; unmatched bases: 3. Germline CDR1 and CDR2: MGHRA and YSYEKL. The CDR3 has 15 amino acids. The chain's CDR3 is CASSLGQDSGNTIYF. DNA of the CDR3: TGCGCCAGCAGCCTCGGACAGGACTCTGGAAACACCATATATTTT.

The rearrangement joins TRBV27 to TRBJ2-1; 7 positions match TRBD1. Germline V CDR1 and CDR2: MNHEY, SMNVEV (reference sequence). V lost 5 bases and J lost 5; bases outside the gene matches: 3. The CDR3 is 13 residues long. For the CDR3, the DNA is TGTGCCAGCAGTATGGGACAGAACAATGAGCAGTTCTTC. This sequence encodes CASSMGQNNEQFF.

This clone was found a few times. The chain couples TRBV5-1 to TRBJ1-5; D is undetermined. There are 14 residues in the CDR3. In germline, CDR1 is SGHRS, CDR2 YFSETQ. V lost 0 bases and J 9 bases, leaving 13 bases between the germline ends. CDR3 DNA sequence: TGCGCCAGCAGCTTGGACCTGGCTTGGGCGCCCCAGCATTTT. As protein: CASSLDLAWAPQHF.